The rows below give T cell receptor beta chains drawn from one sample of a study of beta chain features in type 1 diabetes. The repertoire was sequenced with immunoSEQ multiplex PCR; TCRdb's copy has only in-frame clones and lacks some. The repertoire holds approximately 260,000 clones, approximately 25% seen once, with roughly 0.011% in the top ten. The sequenced sample was naive CD4+ T cells from blood. These receptors originate from a woman aged 25 to 39 with type 1 diabetes. Each CDR3 is given with its conserved first and last residue. The D gene is left open where the match is weak. Clone sizes are given selectively: once, few, many, or a class where the clone is expanded.

d_call	v_call	clone_size	j_call	cdr3_aa	cdr3_nt
TRBD1	TRBV2	few	TRBJ2-7	CASRGTGGNYEQYF	TGTGCCAGCAGAGGGACAGGGGGCAACTACGAGCAGTACTTC
.	TRBV18	few	TRBJ2-7	CASSPPSTYEQYF	TGTGCCAGCTCACCACCGAGTACCTACGAGCAGTACTTC
.	TRBV7-9	few	TRBJ1-1	CASSLAGYNTEAFF	TGTGCCAGCAGCTTGGCAGGGTACAACACTGAAGCTTTCTTT
TRBD1	TRBV9	.	TRBJ1-1	CASSGTGTLNTEAFF	TGTGCCAGCAGCGGGACAGGGACCTTAAACACTGAAGCTTTCTTT
.	TRBV5-6	few	TRBJ2-3	CASSPFGVTSYTDTQYF	TGTGCCAGCAGCCCCTTCGGAGTGACTTCCTACACAGATACGCAGTATTTT
.	TRBV19	few	TRBJ1-2	CASTLAGVYGYTF	TGTGCCAGTACCCTCGCGGGGGTCTATGGCTACACCTTC
TRBD2	TRBV28	few	TRBJ2-7	CASLGTSGRSEQYF	TGTGCCAGCCTTGGGACTAGCGGGAGAAGTGAGCAGTACTTC
.	TRBV29-1	few	TRBJ1-3	CSVEELSSGNTIYF	TGCAGCGTTGAAGAACTGTCCTCTGGAAACACCATATATTTT
.	TRBV6-5	.	TRBJ1-1	CASSYRSIANTEAFF	TGTGCCAGCAGTTACCGCTCGATAGCCAACACTGAAGCTTTCTTT
TRBD2	TRBV6-1	few	TRBJ2-7	CASSENSGSFYEQYF	TGTGCCAGCAGTGAAAATAGCGGGAGCTTCTACGAGCAGTACTTC
.	TRBV30	.	TRBJ2-5	CAWSEGQETQYF	TGTGCCTGGAGTGAGGGGCAAGAGACCCAGTACTTC
TRBD2	TRBV2	.	TRBJ2-3	CASGEGDTQYF	TGTGCCAGCGGGGAGGGAGATACGCAGTATTTT
TRBD2	TRBV5-1	.	TRBJ2-3	CASSLAAGGTDTQYF	TGCGCCAGCAGCTTGGCCGCGGGAGGCACAGATACGCAGTATTTT
.	TRBV28	few	TRBJ1-2	CASSPAGRGDYGYTF	TGTGCCAGCAGTCCTGCGGGCCGCGGGGACTATGGCTACACCTTC
TRBD2	TRBV4-1	.	TRBJ2-1	CASSQGRASGSYNKQFF	TGCGCCAGCAGCCAAGGCCGAGCTAGCGGGAGTTACAATAAGCAGTTCTTC
.	TRBV2	.	TRBJ2-2	CASKFDPGMAGELFF	TGTGCCAGCAAGTTTGATCCAGGGATGGCCGGGGAGCTGTTTTTT
TRBD1	TRBV7-9	.	TRBJ2-5	CASSHLPGQGMETQYF	TGTGCCAGCAGCCACCTCCCGGGACAGGGAATGGAGACCCAGTACTTC
TRBD2	TRBV9	.	TRBJ2-1	CASSVVNGGKVSEQFF	TGTGCCAGCAGCGTAGTAAACGGGGGGAAAGTGAGTGAGCAGTTCTTC
.	TRBV14	few	TRBJ2-1	CASMGRPYNEQFF	TGTGCCAGCATGGGCAGACCGTACAATGAGCAGTTCTTC
.	TRBV11-2	.	TRBJ2-1	CASSFGGNDEQFF	TGTGCCAGCAGCTTCGGCGGGAATGATGAGCAGTTCTTC
TRBD2	TRBV5-1	few	TRBJ2-7	CASSLPGLAGVSEQYF	TGCGCCAGCAGCCTACCCGGACTAGCGGGAGTAAGTGAGCAGTACTTC
TRBD2	TRBV5-1	.	TRBJ2-1	CASSGTSGYNEQFF	TGCGCCAGCTCCGGGACTAGCGGATACAATGAGCAGTTCTTC
TRBD2	TRBV7-9	.	TRBJ2-1	CASSRLWREGPYNEQFF	TGTGCCAGCAGTAGATTGTGGCGGGAGGGCCCCTACAATGAGCAGTTCTTC
TRBD2	TRBV7-3	.	TRBJ2-1	CASSLSSSGLAGNEQFF	TGTGCCAGCAGCTTAAGTTCCAGCGGACTAGCTGGCAATGAGCAGTTCTTC
TRBD2	TRBV4-1	few	TRBJ2-7	CASSQGLAGAYEQYF	TGCGCCAGCAGCCAGGGCCTAGCGGGTGCCTACGAGCAGTACTTC